This T cell receptor beta chain was captured in a study of early T cells in non-severe SARS-CoV-2 infection. The overall study: Unpaired chains resulted from sequencing bulk RNA of unsorted whole blood.

General observations from the study: Sequences matched to VDJdb favored anti-spike CD8 responses, while private and CD4 specificities were missed.

One entry per CDR3 protein results from TCRdb running MiXCR on the 5' RACE reads. The sample lists about 110,000 distinct CDR3 sequences, roughly 12% occurring once. The table lists this clonotype with many counts. Its antigen is not known. This specimen consisted of whole blood, obtained at baseline. The TCR comes from an adult who was a healthcare worker with PCR-confirmed SARS-CoV-2 infection or an uninfected control (not recorded which).

CDR3 coding DNA: TGTGCCAGCAGCTTAGCTAATGAAAAACTGTTTTTT. This encodes CASSLANEKLFF. The chain combines TRBV7-2 with TRBJ1-4; D uncertain. The length of the CDR3 is 12 residues. The V end lost 0 bases, the J end lost 4 bases, and 0 bases lay between the germline ends. The germline V gene encodes CDR1 SGHTA and CDR2 FQGNSA.